This entry lists 3 T cell receptor beta chains sequenced from one sample in a study of control samples from healthy donors and cancer patients. Produced via immunoSEQ multiplex PCR; TCRdb's table is partial and in-frame only. The sample yields about 86,000 clones, about 88% seen once. The material sequenced was PBMCs. These receptors were obtained from a woman aged 50 to 60 with colorectal cancer.

As to this clone: Other DNA sequences from this sample encode an identical CDR3 as well. This rearrangement joins TRBV18 to TRBJ2-1; perhaps TRBD2 as D (5 bases). Germline V gene data show CDR1 as KGHSH and CDR2 as LQKENI. Trimming took 3 bases from V and 7 from J, leaving 7 bases between them. The CDR3 covers 12 residues. The CDR3 sequence: CASSPTGNEQFF. As DNA, the CDR3 is TGTGCCAGCTCACCCACGGGGAATGAGCAGTTCTTC.

In this sample, this clone turned up once. V and J are TRBV3-1 (or the pseudogene TRBV3-2) and TRBJ1-1; D gene ambiguous. V was clipped by 4 bases and J by 0 bases, with 12 bases between them. From germline, CDR1 is LGHDT and CDR2 YNNKEL (reference sequence). This CDR3 has 15 residues. CDR3 bases: TGTGCCAGCAGCCGAAGAATCGGCGTGAACACTGAAGCTTTCTTT. Its protein product is CASSRRIGVNTEAFF.

The chain employs TRBV9 and TRBJ1-2; D gene uncertain. The CDR3 totals 13 residues. The germline V gene encodes CDR1 SGDLS and CDR2 YYNGEE. V lost 4 bases to trimming and J lost 6 bases, with 13 bases between them. The CDR3 DNA reads as TGTGCCAGCAGCACCGTCGAATACGATGGCTACACCTTC. Amino acid sequence: CASSTVEYDGYTF. The variable domain in full, with the rest retrieved from reference TRBV9 and TRBJ1-2, is DSGVTQTPKHLITATGQRVTLRCSPRSGDLSVYWYQQSLDQGLQFLIQYYNGEERAKGNILERFSAQQFPDLHSELNLSSLELGDSALYFCASSTVEYDGYTFGSGTRLTVV.